These 26 T cell receptor beta chains share one sample of origin, sequenced in a study of vaccination and CD4 T cells after COVID-19. The Oncomine TCR Beta short-read assay was applied to DNA of cultured CD4+ T cells. Via MiXCR, TCRdb re-called the PCR reads, giving one row per CDR3 protein. This table has 9,500 to 15,000 distinct CDR3 sequences, approximately 50% appearing once. Treatment here: roughly ten-day PBMC culture with coronavirus spike peptide pools or control peptides (ViraFEST assay). What these receptors recognize is not known. Sequenced input: CD4+ T cells from blood, cultured in vitro. These receptors were collected from a human donor who had recovered from COVID-19.

V is TRBV12-3 or TRBV12-4 and J is TRBJ1-1, with TRBD1 as a possible D gene (5 bases). The V end was cut by 3 bases, the J end by 1 base, with 9 bases between. The CDR3 is 14 amino acids. CDR3 in amino acids: CASSFLRANTEAFF. Here the CDR3 DNA reads TGTGCCAGCAGTTTCCTCAGGGCGAACACTGAAGCTTTCTTT.

The chain is built from TRBV25-1 and TRBJ1-3; 7 nucleotides align to TRBD1. The CDR3 sequence is 14 residues long. V was clipped by 4 bases and J by 4 bases; unmatched bases: 4. Germline CDR1 and CDR2: MGHDK and SYGVNS. The CDR3 DNA follows: TGTGCCAGCAGTGCCAGGGGGGAAGGAAACACCATATATTTT. Protein: CASSARGEGNTIYF.

Here the CDR3 reads CSARVLPVQYF. CDR3 in DNA: TGCAGTGCTAGAGTGCTCCCTGTGCAGTACTTC. The V gene is TRBV20-1, the J gene TRBJ2-7, with D unclear. V shed 1 base and J shed 9 bases, with 10 bases lying between them. The CDR3 consists of 11 residues. Germline V gene sequence: CDR1 DFQATT, CDR2 SNEGSKA (reference sequence).

This clonotype was recorded once. This sequence joins TRBV19 and TRBJ2-7, with D perhaps given as TRBD1 or TRBD2 (7 bases each). V was cut by 4 bases and J by 1 base, with 11 bases left in between. The CDR3 sequence is 14 residues long. In germline, CDR1 is LNHDA, CDR2 SQIVND (reference sequence). The CDR3 DNA is TGTGCCAGTAGTAACCAGGGGGGGTCCTACGAGCAGTACTTC. Its protein product is CASSNQGGSYEQYF.

This clonotype was seen a few times. The rearrangement joins TRBV7-3 to TRBJ2-3; D not resolved. Trimming left V 5 bases short and J 1 base short, with 13 bases between. The germline gives CDR1 SGHTA, CDR2 FQGTGA. This CDR3 is 15 amino acids long. CDR3 protein: CASSPLGIGTDTQYF. Written as DNA, the CDR3 is TGTGCCAGCAGCCCTCTCGGCATAGGCACAGATACGCAGTATTTT.

This clonotype was observed a handful of times. This rearrangement joins TRBV2 to TRBJ2-5; D is undetermined. The germline V gene encodes CDR1 SNHLY and CDR2 FYNNEI. V dropped 10 bases and J dropped 0 bases, with 6 bases sitting between them. CDR3 length: 11 amino acids. CDR3 amino acids: CATQYQETQYF. CDR3 nucleotide sequence: TGTGCCACCCAGTACCAAGAGACCCAGTACTTC. Full variable domain (rest looked up from reference TRBV2 and TRBJ2-5): EPEVTQTPSHQVTQMGQEVILRCVPISNHLYFYWYRQILGQKVEFLVSFYNNEISEKSEIFDDQFSVERPDGSNFTLKIRSTKLEDSAMYFCATQYQETQYFGPGTRLLVL.

This chain links TRBV30 with TRBJ1-1; possibly TRBD1 for D (6 bases). The germline V gene has CDR1 GTSNPN and CDR2 SVGIG (reference sequence). CDR3 size: 16 residues. With 3 bases removed from V and 0 bases from J, the gap between germline ends came to 17 bases. The CDR3 DNA follows: TGTGCCTGGAGGGCCACAGGGAGAAACATGAACACTGAAGCTTTCTTT. Its protein product is CAWRATGRNMNTEAFF.

The chain employs TRBV25-1 and TRBJ2-1; D is undetermined. Germline loops: CDR1 MGHDK, CDR2 SYGVNS. This CDR3 has 15 amino acids. Deletions cut 5 bases from V and 5 bases from J, with 16 bases between. Here the CDR3 reads CASSMGASSHNEQFF. CDR3 in DNA: TGTGCCAGCAGTATGGGTGCGTCATCTCACAATGAGCAGTTCTTC. The variable domain in full, completed from reference TRBV25-1 and TRBJ2-1, reads EADIYQTPRYLVIGTGKKITLECSQTMGHDKMYWYQQDPGMELHLIHYSYGVNSTEKGDLSSESTVSRIRTEHFPLTLESARPSHTSQYLCASSMGASSHNEQFFGPGTRLTVL.

The chain links TRBV10-1 to TRBJ2-5; possibly TRBD2 for D (6 bases). Trimming stripped 3 bases from V and 2 bases from J, with 13 bases between. The V gene's germline CDR1 is WNHNN and CDR2 SYGVQD (reference sequence). The CDR3 spans 15 residues. The CDR3 loop reads CASSDRGSFQETQYF. The CDR3, as DNA: TGCGCCAGCAGTGATCGGGGGTCTTTTCAAGAGACCCAGTACTTC.

J is TRBJ2-2 and V is TRBV20-1; maybe TRBD2 (5 bases). V lost 6 bases, J lost 2 bases, and 13 bases lay in between. CDR1 and CDR2 (germline): DFQATT, SNEGSKA (reference sequence). CDR3 size: 14 residues. CDR3 amino acids: CSAEWTANTGELFF. In DNA, the CDR3 is TGCAGTGCCGAGTGGACTGCTAACACCGGGGAGCTGTTTTTT.

This clonotype was seen a few times. V and J are TRBV18 and TRBJ1-3; TRBD1 agrees at 9 bases. From germline, CDR1 is KGHSH and CDR2 LQKENI. This CDR3 region has 17 residues. Trimming removed 4 bases from V and 0 bases from J; junction bases left unmatched: 7. CDR3 bases: TGTGCCAGCTCACAAACCGGGACAGGGCTCTCTGGAAACACCATATATTTT. It specifies CASSQTGTGLSGNTIYF.

This chain uses TRBV2 with TRBJ1-2; 7 bases line up with TRBD1. Germline V CDR1 and CDR2: SNHLY, FYNNEI. The CDR3 has 17 residues. Losses at the gene ends were 7 bases for V and 2 bases for J; bases not matched to a gene: 16. The CDR3 loop reads CASTYFGQGVKNYGYTF. CDR3 DNA sequence: TGTGCCAGCACCTATTTTGGCCAGGGGGTGAAGAACTATGGCTACACCTTC.

This rearrangement joins TRBV7-9 to TRBJ2-3; no clear D gene. The germline V and J ends were trimmed by 5 bases and 4 bases, with 7 bases remaining between them. The CDR3 has 12 residues. CDR1 is SEHNR and CDR2 is FQNEAQ in the germline V gene (reference sequence). The DNA of the CDR3 is TGTGCCAGCAGCCCCGCCCCAGATACGCAGTATTTT. Translation gives CASSPAPDTQYF.

In this sample, this clonotype turned up once. The rearrangement joins TRBV6-1 to TRBJ1-5, with a possible D match to TRBD1 (6 bases). V was cut by 6 bases and J by 6 bases, with 18 bases left in between. The CDR3 totals 15 residues. Germline-derived CDR1 and CDR2 are MNHNS and SASEGT. This CDR3 reads CASRKTGTGSQPQHF. DNA for the CDR3: TGTGCCAGCAGAAAAACAGGGACCGGCAGTCAGCCCCAGCATTTT.

Only a few counts were recorded for this clonotype. The V and J genes are TRBV20-1 and TRBJ1-3; D is uncertain. The ends were cut back, 0 bases at V and 0 bases at J, with 6 bases in the middle. Germline V gene sequence: CDR1 DFQATT, CDR2 SNEGSKA (reference sequence). CDR3 length: 14 residues. CDR3 DNA: TGCAGTGCTAGAGATATAGACTCTGGAAACACCATATATTTT. It yields the protein CSARDIDSGNTIYF.

The V and J genes are TRBV7-3 and TRBJ2-1; D may be TRBD1 (6 bases). V was shortened by 0 bases and J by 3 bases, with 9 bases between the two germline ends. The length of the CDR3 is 15 residues. CDR1 and CDR2 (germline): SGHTA, FQGTGA. CDR3 sequence (DNA): TGTGCCAGCAGCTTAACGGGGGCGGACTACAATGAGCAGTTCTTC. As protein: CASSLTGADYNEQFF.

The chain has TRBV7-2 and TRBJ2-1, with D uncertain. The J call is in doubt because the DNA end fits TRBJ2-7 better. The CDR3 has 12 amino acids. Per germline, CDR1 SGHTA and CDR2 FQGNSA. The chain's CDR3 is CASSLRDDEQYF. CDR3 bases: TGTGCCAGCAGCTTAAGAGATGACGAGCAGTACTTC.

The chain uses TRBV10-3 and TRBJ1-2, with 7 bases fitting TRBD1. V lost 5 bases, J lost 7 bases, and 7 bases stayed unmatched. The length of the CDR3 is 13 residues. Germline CDR1 reads ENHRY; CDR2 reads SYGVKD. The CDR3 loop is CAISTGEGSGYTF. CDR3 in DNA: TGTGCCATCAGTACAGGGGAGGGTAGTGGCTACACCTTC.

V usage is TRBV7-9 and J usage is TRBJ1-5; a weak D match, TRBD1 (5 bases). The CDR3 consists of 20 residues. CDR1 and CDR2 from the germline V gene are SEHNR and FQNEAQ (reference sequence). Trimming shortened V by 5 bases and J by 0 bases, and 26 bases separated the two germline ends. Here the CDR3 reads CASSVPPLGTETYSNQPQHF. The CDR3, as DNA: TGTGCCAGCAGCGTCCCTCCCTTAGGGACGGAGACCTATAGCAATCAGCCCCAGCATTTT.

The rearrangement links TRBV6-2 or TRBV6-3 to TRBJ2-5, with 12 bases identical to TRBD2. V trimming: 5 bases; J trimming: 1 base; junction bases outside the gene matches: 11. The germline V gene encodes CDR1 MNHEY and CDR2 SVGEGT. The CDR3 is 18 amino acids. The CDR3 protein is CASSRQGSTSGGQETQYF. CDR3 DNA sequence: TGTGCCAGCAGTAGACAGGGTTCGACTAGCGGGGGCCAAGAGACCCAGTACTTC.

V and J are TRBV20-1 and TRBJ2-3; TRBD2 agrees at 8 bases. CDR1 DFQATT and CDR2 SNEGSKA come from the germline V gene (reference sequence). The CDR3 has 14 amino acids. J lost 6 bases, V lost 4 bases, and 9 bases had no gene match. The CDR3 reads CSAIAGGAMDTQYF. CDR3 coding DNA: TGCAGTGCTATAGCCGGGGGGGCCATGGATACGCAGTATTTT.

In its sample, this clonotype was seen a few times. The chain links TRBV20-1 to TRBJ1-1, with 7 positions matching TRBD1. The V gene end was trimmed by 3 bases and the J gene end by 5 bases; junction bases not matched to a gene: 6. The CDR3 length is 13 residues. Germline lookup yields CDR1 DFQATT and CDR2 SNEGSKA (reference sequence). CDR3 in amino acids: CSARTYRGTEAFF. DNA of the CDR3: TGCAGTGCTAGGACCTACAGGGGAACTGAAGCTTTCTTT.

In this sample, this clonotype turned up once. The V gene is TRBV6-1, the J gene TRBJ1-4; D unresolved. V lost 2 bases and J 8 bases, leaving 9 bases between the germline ends. Germline CDR1 MNHNS, CDR2 SASEGT. The CDR3 extends over 13 amino acids. The CDR3 loop reads CASSERVDEKLFF. DNA of the CDR3: TGTGCCAGCAGTGAAAGGGTGGACGAAAAACTGTTTTTT.

The chain recombines TRBV5-1 with TRBJ1-1; TRBD1 might be the D (5 bases). The CDR3 is 16 amino acids. CDR1 is SGHRS and CDR2 is YFSETQ in the germline V gene. V was cut by 0 bases and J by 2 bases, with 14 bases left in between. CDR3 amino acids: CASSLDPGAPNTEAFF. CDR3 sequence (DNA): TGCGCCAGCAGCTTGGATCCCGGGGCTCCTAACACTGAAGCTTTCTTT.

The V call is TRBV7-9, the J call TRBJ1-2; unclear D gene. The germline gives CDR1 SEHNR, CDR2 FQNEAQ (reference sequence). The ends were cut back, 0 bases at V and 5 bases at J, with 13 bases in the middle. This CDR3 is built from 15 residues. DNA of the CDR3: TGTGCCAGCAGCTTAGCAGGCCCTCTGGAATATGGCTACACCTTC. Amino acids: CASSLAGPLEYGYTF. Full variable domain (missing parts from reference TRBV7-9 and TRBJ1-2): DTGVSQNPRHKITKRGQNVTFRCDPISEHNRLYWYRQTLGQGPEFLTYFQNEAQLEKSRLLSDRFSAERPKGSFSTLEIQRTEQGDSAMYLCASSLAGPLEYGYTFGSGTRLTVV.

The chain uses TRBV30 and TRBJ1-3; unclear D gene. The CDR3 spans 11 residues. V lost 2 bases and J lost 4, with 3 bases in between. The V gene's germline CDR1 is GTSNPN and CDR2 SVGIG (reference sequence). CDR3 bases: TGTGCCTGGAGTATGGGAAACACCATATATTTT. Translating it yields CAWSMGNTIYF.